This T cell receptor (beta chain) was sequenced for a study of T-cell memory formation after mild COVID-19. At the level of the study: TCR clusters mostly belonged to single donors. Study-wide findings and caveats: Contracting clones, day 15 to 85, had balanced CD4/CD8, and later expanders favored CD4+.

MiXCR was run by TCRdb on the 5' RACE reads, yielding one entry per CDR3 protein. Of approximately 500,000 distinct CDR3 sequences in the sample, roughly 23% were seen once. The junction had 7 bases not matched to a gene; V was cut back by 1 base and J by 2 bases. The CDR3 spans 16 residues. Germline CDR1 is SGHTA and CDR2 is FQGNSA. About this clonotype itself: Its cognate antigen is unknown.

The specimen was PBMCs or a T cell subset sorted from them (not recorded which). The chain employs TRBV7-2 and TRBJ2-7; TRBD1 agrees at 8 bases. The TCR comes from an adult woman who had mild COVID-19 (a few samples of this study predate the infection). Cell type and time point are not known. The CDR3 nucleotides are TGTGCCAGCAGCTTAGTAGGGACAGGAAGGACCTACGAGCAGTACTTC. This encodes CASSLVGTGRTYEQYF. The full variable domain, in which reference TRBV7-2 and TRBJ2-7 provide the parts outside the CDR3, is GAGVSQSPSNKVTEKGKDVELRCDPISGHTALYWYRQSLGQGLEFLIYFQGNSAPDKSGLPSDRFSAERTGGSVSTLTIQRTQQEDSAVYLCASSLVGTGRTYEQYFGPGTRLTVT.